A selection of T cell receptor beta chains follows, all from one sample in a study of human T cells and chemical hapten exposure. TCRdb re-analysed the RACE reads in MiXCR, keeping a single row per CDR3 protein. The table lists fewer than 500,000 distinct CDR3 sequences, 4% to 5.5% of them singletons. The sample consisted of whole blood, taken in connection with sensitization to the hapten diphenylcyclopropenone (DPC). These receptors came from a woman aged 50 to 65 with alopecia areata. Some clones in this sample may be carry-over from other donors' samples. The CDR3 runs from the conserved cysteine through the conserved F or W. The D gene is left open where the match is weak. For some rows the clone size is stated as once, few or many, or as a class when expanded; others skip it.

cdr3_nt	cdr3_aa	d_call	clone_size	v_call	j_call
TGTGCCAGTACCCCCTCGGTCCGCCCTGAGGCCAAAAACATTCAGTACTTC	CASTPSVRPEAKNIQYF	-	many	TRBV19	TRBJ2-4
TGTGCCAGCAGTTCCCCTACTAGCGGGCGACGGGGCAATGAGCAGTTCTTC	CASSSPTSGRRGNEQFF	TRBD2	-	TRBV27	TRBJ2-1
TGTGCCAGCAGATCCTCCGTGGATACGCAGTATTTT	CASRSSVDTQYF	-	-	TRBV5-5	TRBJ2-3
TGCGCCAGCAGCTTGGGGGACAGATCGTCAGATACGCAGTATTTT	CASSLGDRSSDTQYF	TRBD1	many	TRBV5-1	TRBJ2-3
TGTGCCAGCAGCCCCGCTCAAGACCAAGAGACCCAGTACTTC	CASSPAQDQETQYF	-	few	TRBV7-9	TRBJ2-5
TGTGCCAGCAGCCAAGAAAGGGACAGTGCCTACAATGAGCAGTTCTTC	CASSQERDSAYNEQFF	TRBD1	many	TRBV4-2	TRBJ2-1
TGTGCCAGCAGTGAATTGACCACCCAGCAGCCCCAGCATTTT	CASSELTTQQPQHF	-	few	TRBV25-1	TRBJ1-5
TGTGCCAGCCTAGGACAGGGCACCACTGAAGCTTTCTTT	CASLGQGTTEAFF	TRBD1	few	TRBV2	TRBJ1-1
TGTGCCATCGGGGGGGGACTAGCGGGAACAGATACGCAGTATTTT	CAIGGGLAGTDTQYF	TRBD2	-	TRBV10-3	TRBJ2-3
TGTGCCAGCAGTTTGGACAGGGGTGGCTACGAGCAGTACTTC	CASSLDRGGYEQYF	TRBD1	many	TRBV28	TRBJ2-7
TGTGCTAGTGCCGTGGGGGACACTGAAGCTTTCTTT	CASAVGDTEAFF	-	many	TRBV12-5	TRBJ1-1
TGCAGTGCTAGAGATGGGGCAGGGGCCTACGAGCAGTACTTC	CSARDGAGAYEQYF	-	-	TRBV20-1	TRBJ2-7
TGCAGTGCTCCACGCCTACAGGGGAAGGATTCACCCCTCCACTTT	CSAPRLQGKDSPLHF	TRBD1	many	TRBV20-1	TRBJ1-6
TGTGCCAGCAGTTTCGAGGACAGGGGCACTGAAGCTTTCTTT	CASSFEDRGTEAFF	TRBD1	few	TRBV12-3/TRBV12-4	TRBJ1-1
TGTGCCAGCAGTCTTAGTTGGGTCGGGGAGCTGTTTTTT	CASSLSWVGELFF	-	many	TRBV27	TRBJ2-2
TGTGCCAGCAGCCATCGGGGACCCTACGAGCAGTACTTC	CASSHRGPYEQYF	-	few	TRBV3-1	TRBJ2-7
TGTGCCAGCAGCTTACACAGGGACGGAGATACGCAGTATTTT	CASSLHRDGDTQYF	-	many	TRBV13	TRBJ2-3
TGTGCCAGCAGCCCCATAGCGGGGGAGACAGATACGCAGTATTTT	CASSPIAGETDTQYF	TRBD2	-	TRBV9	TRBJ2-3
TGTGCCACCAGTGACCCAATGGAAGGCGCCGGGGAGCTGTTTTTT	CATSDPMEGAGELFF	-	-	TRBV24-1	TRBJ2-2
TGTGCCAGCTCACCAAGGACAGGGGTAAAACTGTTTTTT	CASSPRTGVKLFF	TRBD1	many	TRBV18	TRBJ1-4
TGTGCCATCAGATCGACAGGGGGAGTTTCACCCCTCCACTTT	CAIRSTGGVSPLHF	TRBD1	many	TRBV10-3	TRBJ1-6
TGTGCCAGCAGTCCCGGGACAGGGGTCTATGGCTACACCTTC	CASSPGTGVYGYTF	TRBD1	many	TRBV12-3/TRBV12-4	TRBJ1-2
TGTGCCAGCAGTCATGGGGGGCGGGAGACCCAGTACTTC	CASSHGGRETQYF	-	-	TRBV28	TRBJ2-5
TGTGCCACCGATCGGGCAGGGGAGAATTATGGCTACACCTTC	CATDRAGENYGYTF	-	few	TRBV12-3/TRBV12-4	TRBJ1-2
TGTGCCAGCAGCATTAGCGGGTCCTACAATGAGCAGTTCTTC	CASSISGSYNEQFF	TRBD2	few	TRBV11-2	TRBJ2-1
TGTGCCAGCAGTTTAGCTCCCAGCGGGGGCACAGATACGCAGTATTTT	CASSLAPSGGTDTQYF	TRBD2	many	TRBV12-3/TRBV12-4	TRBJ2-3
TGTGCCAGCAGCCAAGATGAGGTAGCGGTTAGCTCCTACGAGCAGTACTTC	CASSQDEVAVSSYEQYF	-	-	TRBV4-2	TRBJ2-7
TGTGCCTGGGGGACAGGGGCAGGGTCAGATACGCAGTATTTT	CAWGTGAGSDTQYF	TRBD1	many	TRBV30	TRBJ2-3
TGTGCCAGTAATGAGGGGGCGCGAATGATGAACACTGAAGCTTTCTTT	CASNEGARMMNTEAFF	TRBD1	many	TRBV12-3/TRBV12-4	TRBJ1-1
TGTGCCAGCAGTTTCGATGATACCGGGGAGCTGTTTTTT	CASSFDDTGELFF	-	few	TRBV12-3/TRBV12-4	TRBJ2-2
TGCAGTGCTAATAAGGCAGCAGGGGGCAAAGAGCAGTACTTC	CSANKAAGGKEQYF	TRBD1	-	TRBV20-1	TRBJ2-7
TGTGCCTGGAGTGTGGTCGGGGCCGGGGAGCTGTTTTTT	CAWSVVGAGELFF	-	many	TRBV30	TRBJ2-2
TGCAGCGTTGACGTCCAGCGGGGCACAGATACGCAGTATTTT	CSVDVQRGTDTQYF	-	-	TRBV29-1	TRBJ2-3
TGCAGCGTTAATAAGGGACAGGGGAACACCGGGGAGCTGTTTTTT	CSVNKGQGNTGELFF	TRBD1	few	TRBV29-1	TRBJ2-2
TGTGCCAGCAGTCCCCAGACAGGGGAAACTGAAGCTTTCTTT	CASSPQTGETEAFF	TRBD1	many	TRBV12-3/TRBV12-4	TRBJ1-1
TGTGCCAGCAGTTTGTCCCCCACCTACGAGCAGTACTTC	CASSLSPTYEQYF	-	many	TRBV27	TRBJ2-7
TGTGCCATCAGTGATGTGAATCAGCCCCAGCATTTT	CAISDVNQPQHF	-	many	TRBV10-3	TRBJ1-5
TGCAGCGTTGAAGAGTACAGGGGATACGAGCAGTACTTC	CSVEEYRGYEQYF	TRBD1	few	TRBV29-1	TRBJ2-7
TGCGCCAGCAGCCAAGGTACAGGAAAACAAGAGACCCAGTACTTC	CASSQGTGKQETQYF	-	many	TRBV4-3	TRBJ2-5
TGTGCCAGCTCAGGGGCGAGGGACACTGAAGCTTTCTTT	CASSGARDTEAFF	-	many	TRBV18	TRBJ1-1
TGTGCCAGCAGTTTACCGATGGGGACAGGGTATTACGACTACACCTTC	CASSLPMGTGYYDYTF	TRBD1	few	TRBV12-3/TRBV12-4	TRBJ1-2
TGTGCCAGCCACTACGGGAGAGATTCGGGGCACACTGAAGCTTTCTTT	CASHYGRDSGHTEAFF	-	-	TRBV5-5	TRBJ1-1
TGTGCGACGGGGGAGGCTAGGGATTCACCCCTCCACTTT	CATGEARDSPLHF	-	many	TRBV27	TRBJ1-6
TGTGCCAGCAGCCAAGACCAAGACTACGAGCAGTACTTC	CASSQDQDYEQYF	-	many	TRBV14	TRBJ2-7
TGCGCCAGCAGCCGGGGTAAAAGCCTTGAGGGCGGAACCCAAGAGACCCAGTACTTC	CASSRGKSLEGGTQETQYF	-	many	TRBV4-3	TRBJ2-5